The 2 T cell receptor beta chains listed next were all sequenced from one sample in a study of T-cell memory formation after mild COVID-19. TCRdb reprocessed the 5' RACE reads via MiXCR and lists one record per CDR3 protein. In the table there are more than 150,000 distinct CDR3 sequences, approximately 17% of which are singletons. Material: PBMCs or a T cell subset sorted from them (not recorded which). These receptors came from a man aged 18 to 35 who had mild COVID-19 (a few samples of this study predate the infection). Cell type and time point are not known.

This clonotype was observed a few times. This sequence joins TRBV7-2 and TRBJ2-3, with a possible D match to TRBD2 (5 bases). Trimming stripped 0 bases from V and 4 bases from J, with 11 bases between. Germline V lookup: CDR1 SGHTA, CDR2 FQGNSA. This CDR3 region has 15 residues. The CDR3 DNA is TGTGCCAGCAGCTTAGCGCTGGGAGCGGCAGATACGCAGTATTTT. Residues: CASSLALGAADTQYF. Variable domain in full (rest from reference TRBV7-2 and TRBJ2-3): GAGVSQSPSNKVTEKGKDVELRCDPISGHTALYWYRQSLGQGLEFLIYFQGNSAPDKSGLPSDRFSAERTGGSVSTLTIQRTQQEDSAVYLCASSLALGAADTQYFGPGTRLTVL.

This rearrangement joins TRBV7-8 to TRBJ1-5; no firm D call. Trimming removed 0 bases from V and 4 bases from J, with 16 bases in between. Germline V CDR1 and CDR2: SGHVS, FQNEAQ. The CDR3 has 17 amino acids. CDR3 amino acids: CASSLARISGSNQPQHF. The CDR3 DNA reads as TGTGCCAGCAGCTTAGCGCGAATTTCTGGGTCAAATCAGCCCCAGCATTTT. The variable domain in full, with the rest retrieved from reference TRBV7-8 and TRBJ1-5, is GAGVSQSPRYKVAKRGQDVALRCDPISGHVSLFWYQQALGQGPEFLTYFQNEAQLDKSGLPSDRFFAERPEGSVSTLKIQRTQQEDSAVYLCASSLARISGSNQPQHFGDGTRLSIL.